The T cell receptor (beta chain) described here comes from a study of CD4 T cells in relation to SARS-CoV-2 and coronaviruses. Study information: After about nine days of antigen culture, PBMC TCR beta CDR3s were sequenced.

This clone was seen only a few times. Antigen specificity is unknown. Assay used: immunoSEQ multiplex PCR; TCRdb lists only in-frame clones, some missing. The sample lists about 17,000 clones; about three quarters were seen once. The unexposed donors gave CD4+ T cells in about 2011-2018, prior to COVID-19. CD4+ T cells were isolated from the cells after around 11 days of culture. Testing used SARS-CoV-2 S/N and four cold-coronavirus spikes on unexposed-donor CD4+ T cells, cells permitting. Germline values: CDR1 LGHDT, CDR2 YNNKEL (reference sequence). With 3 bases clipped from V and 4 bases from J, the junction kept 10 bases outside the gene matches. The CDR3 totals 16 residues.

Sequences were obtained from CD4+ T cells from PBMCs, cultured in vitro. The V gene is TRBV3-1 (or the pseudogene TRBV3-2), the J gene TRBJ1-2; 8 bases agree with TRBD1. The receptor comes from a human donor in good health. This chain's CDR3 is CASSHIKDRDSYGYTF. CDR3 nucleotides: TGTGCCAGCAGCCACATTAAGGACAGGGACTCCTATGGCTACACCTTC.